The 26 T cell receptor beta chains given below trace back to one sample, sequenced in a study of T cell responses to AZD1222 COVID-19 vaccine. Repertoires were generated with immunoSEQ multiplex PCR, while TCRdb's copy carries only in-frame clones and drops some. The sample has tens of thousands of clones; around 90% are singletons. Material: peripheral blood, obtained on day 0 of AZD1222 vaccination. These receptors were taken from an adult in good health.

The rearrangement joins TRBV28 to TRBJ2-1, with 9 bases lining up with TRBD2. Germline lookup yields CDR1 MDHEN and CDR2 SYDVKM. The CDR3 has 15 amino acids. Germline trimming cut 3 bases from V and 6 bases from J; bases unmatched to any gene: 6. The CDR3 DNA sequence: TGTGCCAGCAGTTTCGGGCTAGCGGGAAGCAATGAGCAGTTCTTC. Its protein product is CASSFGLAGSNEQFF.

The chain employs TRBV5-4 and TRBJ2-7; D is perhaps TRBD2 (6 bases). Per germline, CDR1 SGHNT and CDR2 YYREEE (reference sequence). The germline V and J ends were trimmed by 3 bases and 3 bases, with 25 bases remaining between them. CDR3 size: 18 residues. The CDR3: CASSSAGFQSYNLYEQYF. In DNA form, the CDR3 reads TGTGCCAGCAGCTCGGCGGGGTTTCAGTCCTATAACCTCTACGAGCAGTACTTC.

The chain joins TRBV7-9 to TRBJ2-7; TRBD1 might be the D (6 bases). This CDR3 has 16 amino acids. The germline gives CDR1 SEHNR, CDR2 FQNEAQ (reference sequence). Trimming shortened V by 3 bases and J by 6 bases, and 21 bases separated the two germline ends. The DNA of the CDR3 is TGTGCCAGCAGCTTCAGGGGACACAATGAAGGGGTCGAGCAGTACTTC. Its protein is CASSFRGHNEGVEQYF. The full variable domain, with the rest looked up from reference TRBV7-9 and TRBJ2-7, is DTGVSQNPRHKITKRGQNVTFRCDPISEHNRLYWYRQTLGQGPEFLTYFQNEAQLEKSRLLSDRFSAERPKGSFSTLEIQRTEQGDSAMYLCASSFRGHNEGVEQYFGPGTRLTVT.

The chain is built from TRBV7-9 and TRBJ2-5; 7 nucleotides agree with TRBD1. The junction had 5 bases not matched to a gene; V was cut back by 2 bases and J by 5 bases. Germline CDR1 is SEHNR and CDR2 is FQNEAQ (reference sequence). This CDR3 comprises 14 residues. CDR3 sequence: CASSLRQGVETQYF. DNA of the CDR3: TGTGCCAGCAGCTTACGGCAGGGGGTTGAGACCCAGTACTTC. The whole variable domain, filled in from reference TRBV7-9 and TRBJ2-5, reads DTGVSQNPRHKITKRGQNVTFRCDPISEHNRLYWYRQTLGQGPEFLTYFQNEAQLEKSRLLSDRFSAERPKGSFSTLEIQRTEQGDSAMYLCASSLRQGVETQYFGPGTRLLVL.

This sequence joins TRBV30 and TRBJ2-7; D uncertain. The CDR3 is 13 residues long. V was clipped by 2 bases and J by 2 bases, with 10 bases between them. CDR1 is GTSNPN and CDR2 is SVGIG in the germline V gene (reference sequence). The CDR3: CAWSWSAPYEQYF. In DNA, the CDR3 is TGTGCCTGGAGTTGGAGCGCCCCCTACGAGCAGTACTTC.

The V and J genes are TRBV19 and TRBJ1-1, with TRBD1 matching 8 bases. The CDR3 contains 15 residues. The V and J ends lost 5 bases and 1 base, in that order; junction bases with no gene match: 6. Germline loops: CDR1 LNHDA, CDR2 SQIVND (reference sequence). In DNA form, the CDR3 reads TGTGCCAGTAGTGTCGCAGGGGGCTCGAACACTGAAGCTTTCTTT. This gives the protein CASSVAGGSNTEAFF.

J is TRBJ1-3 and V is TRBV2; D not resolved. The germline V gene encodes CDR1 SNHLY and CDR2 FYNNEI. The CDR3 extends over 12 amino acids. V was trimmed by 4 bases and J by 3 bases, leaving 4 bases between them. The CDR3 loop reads CASSVDGNTIYF. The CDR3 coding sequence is TGTGCCAGCAGTGTAGATGGAAACACCATATATTTT.

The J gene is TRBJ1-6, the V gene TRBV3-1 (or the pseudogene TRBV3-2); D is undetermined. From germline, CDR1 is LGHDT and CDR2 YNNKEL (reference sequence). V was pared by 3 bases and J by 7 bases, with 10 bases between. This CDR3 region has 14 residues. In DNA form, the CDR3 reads TGTGCCAGCAGCCATTGGGCAGTAAATTCACCCCTCCACTTT. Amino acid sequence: CASSHWAVNSPLHF.

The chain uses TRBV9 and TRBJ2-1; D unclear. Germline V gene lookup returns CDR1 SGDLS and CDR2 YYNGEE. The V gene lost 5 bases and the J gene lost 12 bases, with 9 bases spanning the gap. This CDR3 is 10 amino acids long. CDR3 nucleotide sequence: TGTGCCAGCAGTACCCTTGGGCAGTTCTTC. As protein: CASSTLGQFF.

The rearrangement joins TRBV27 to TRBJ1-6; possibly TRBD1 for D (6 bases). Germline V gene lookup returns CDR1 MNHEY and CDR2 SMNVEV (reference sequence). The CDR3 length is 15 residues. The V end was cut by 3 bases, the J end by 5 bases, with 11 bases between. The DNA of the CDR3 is TGTGCCAGCAGTTTGCGGACAGCAAATAATTCACCCCTCCACTTT. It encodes CASSLRTANNSPLHF.

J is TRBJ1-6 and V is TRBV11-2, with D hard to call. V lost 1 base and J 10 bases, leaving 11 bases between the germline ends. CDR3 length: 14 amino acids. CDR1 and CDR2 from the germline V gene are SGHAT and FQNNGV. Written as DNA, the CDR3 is TGTGCCAGCAGCTTAGTGGTGGGTGGATCACCCCTCCACTTT. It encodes CASSLVVGGSPLHF.

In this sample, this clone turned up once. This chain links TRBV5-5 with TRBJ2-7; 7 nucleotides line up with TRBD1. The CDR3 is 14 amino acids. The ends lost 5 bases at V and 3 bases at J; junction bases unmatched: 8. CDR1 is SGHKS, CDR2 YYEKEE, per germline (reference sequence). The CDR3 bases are TGTGCCAGCAGTTACCCGGGACAGATCTACGAGCAGTACTTC. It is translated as CASSYPGQIYEQYF.

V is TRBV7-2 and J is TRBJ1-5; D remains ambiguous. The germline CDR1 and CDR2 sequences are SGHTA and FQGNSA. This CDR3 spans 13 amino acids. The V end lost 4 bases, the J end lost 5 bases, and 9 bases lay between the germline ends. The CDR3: CASSSRVDQPQHF. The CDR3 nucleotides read TGTGCCAGCAGCTCCCGGGTGGATCAGCCCCAGCATTTT.

The CDR3 reads CASSPWGGHSNQPQHF. CDR3 DNA sequence: TGTGCCAGCAGCCCCTGGGGGGGCCATAGCAATCAGCCCCAGCATTTT. The rearrangement links TRBV7-2 to TRBJ1-5; tentative D call: TRBD1 (6 bases). CDR3 length: 16 residues. CDR1 is SGHTA and CDR2 is FQGNSA in the germline V gene. V was trimmed by 5 bases and J by 0 bases, leaving 14 bases between them.

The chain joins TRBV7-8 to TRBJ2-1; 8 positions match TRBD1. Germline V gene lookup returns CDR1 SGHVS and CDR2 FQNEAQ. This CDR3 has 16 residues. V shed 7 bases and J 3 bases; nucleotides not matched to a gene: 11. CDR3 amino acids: CASMSDRTGIYNEQFF. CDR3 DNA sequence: TGTGCCAGCATGAGTGACAGGACAGGGATCTACAATGAGCAGTTCTTC.

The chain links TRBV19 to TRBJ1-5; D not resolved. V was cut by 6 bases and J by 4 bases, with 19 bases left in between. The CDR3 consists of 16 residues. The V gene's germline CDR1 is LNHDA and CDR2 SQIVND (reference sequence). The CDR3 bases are TGTGCCAGTAGAGCAGTGGGGTCCTATCCGAATCAGCCCCAGCATTTT. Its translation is CASRAVGSYPNQPQHF.

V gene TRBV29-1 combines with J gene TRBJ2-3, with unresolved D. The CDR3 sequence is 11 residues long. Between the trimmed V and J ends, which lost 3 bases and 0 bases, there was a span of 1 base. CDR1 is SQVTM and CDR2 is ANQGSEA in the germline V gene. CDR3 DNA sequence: TGCAGCGTTGATAGCACAGATACGCAGTATTTT. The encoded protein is CSVDSTDTQYF.

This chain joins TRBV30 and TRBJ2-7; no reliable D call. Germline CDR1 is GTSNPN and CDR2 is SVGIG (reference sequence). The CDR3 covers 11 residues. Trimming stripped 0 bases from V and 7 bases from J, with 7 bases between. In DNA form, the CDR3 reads TGTGCCTGGAGTGTGGTGCGGGAGCAGTACTTC. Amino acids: CAWSVVREQYF.

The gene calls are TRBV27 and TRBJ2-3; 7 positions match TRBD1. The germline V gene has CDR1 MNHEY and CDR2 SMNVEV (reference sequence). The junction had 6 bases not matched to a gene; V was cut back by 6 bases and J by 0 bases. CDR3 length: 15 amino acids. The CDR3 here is CASSRQGASTDTQYF. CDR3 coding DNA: TGTGCCAGCAGCAGACAGGGTGCTAGCACAGATACGCAGTATTTT.

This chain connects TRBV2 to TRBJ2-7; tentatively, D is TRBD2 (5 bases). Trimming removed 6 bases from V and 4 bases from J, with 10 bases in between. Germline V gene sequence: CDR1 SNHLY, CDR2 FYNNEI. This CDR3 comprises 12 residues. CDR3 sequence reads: CASSGIEYEQYF. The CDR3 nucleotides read TGTGCCAGCAGCGGGATCGAATACGAGCAGTACTTC.

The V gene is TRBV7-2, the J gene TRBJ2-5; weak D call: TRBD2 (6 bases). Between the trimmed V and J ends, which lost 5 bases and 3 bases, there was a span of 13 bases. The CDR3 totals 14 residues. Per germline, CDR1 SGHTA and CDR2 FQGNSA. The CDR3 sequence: CASSPGLREETQYF. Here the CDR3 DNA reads TGTGCCAGCAGCCCGGGACTCCGAGAAGAGACCCAGTACTTC.

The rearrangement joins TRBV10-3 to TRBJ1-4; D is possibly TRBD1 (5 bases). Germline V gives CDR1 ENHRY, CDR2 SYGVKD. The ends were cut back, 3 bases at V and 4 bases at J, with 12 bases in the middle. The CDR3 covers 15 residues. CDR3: CAISEVWGLNEKLFF. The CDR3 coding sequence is TGTGCCATCAGTGAAGTTTGGGGACTTAATGAAAAACTGTTTTTT.

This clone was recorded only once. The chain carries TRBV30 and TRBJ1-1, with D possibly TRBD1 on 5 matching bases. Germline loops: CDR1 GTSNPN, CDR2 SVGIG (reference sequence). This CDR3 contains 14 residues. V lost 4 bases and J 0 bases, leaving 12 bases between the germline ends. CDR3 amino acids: CAWKPGPVNTEAFF. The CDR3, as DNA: TGTGCCTGGAAGCCGGGACCTGTGAACACTGAAGCTTTCTTT.

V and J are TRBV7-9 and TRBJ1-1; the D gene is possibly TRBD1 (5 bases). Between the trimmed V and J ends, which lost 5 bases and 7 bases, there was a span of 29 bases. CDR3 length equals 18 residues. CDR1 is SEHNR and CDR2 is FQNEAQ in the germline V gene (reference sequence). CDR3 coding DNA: TGTGCCAGCAGCCGCTGGGGGACGGAGGTAGCTGGGGTGAGTGAAGCTTTCTTT. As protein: CASSRWGTEVAGVSEAFF.

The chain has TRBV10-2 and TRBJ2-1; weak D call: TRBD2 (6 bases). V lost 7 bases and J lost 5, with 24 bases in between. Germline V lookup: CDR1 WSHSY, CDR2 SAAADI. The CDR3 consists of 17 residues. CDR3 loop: CASIKRDGGYRNNEQFF. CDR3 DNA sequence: TGCGCCAGCATTAAACGAGACGGGGGTTACCGGAACAATGAGCAGTTCTTC.

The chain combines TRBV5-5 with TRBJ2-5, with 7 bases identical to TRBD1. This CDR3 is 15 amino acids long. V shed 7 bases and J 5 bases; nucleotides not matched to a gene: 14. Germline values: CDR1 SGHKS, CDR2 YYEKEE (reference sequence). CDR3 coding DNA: TGTGCCAGCCGGGGCCGACAGGGATCTAGTGAGACCCAGTACTTC. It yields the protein CASRGRQGSSETQYF.